These T cell receptor beta chains were read from a single sample in a study of identical twins. Using its own MiXCR run on the 5' RACE reads, TCRdb lists one record per CDR3 protein. The repertoire holds roughly 500,000 distinct CDR3 sequences, with less than 25% as singletons. The same specimen was also included in a second study, on T cells expressing NK-cell markers.

The sequenced material came from CD4+ T cells sorted from blood. The receptors stem from a woman younger than 30 in good health. Each CDR3 is given with its conserved first and last residue. A D gene is named only where the DNA matches it firmly. The size entry is marked missing in some rows and otherwise reads once, few, many or a size class.

j_call,d_call,clone_size,v_call,cdr3_nt,cdr3_aa
TRBJ2-3,.,.,TRBV6-1,TGTGCCAGCAGTGAACTTCTGGGGTCGGGCACAGATACGCAGTATTTT,CASSELLGSGTDTQYF
TRBJ2-2,.,.,TRBV2,TGTGCCAGCAGTGTGGGCAGCCGGGAGCTGTTTTTT,CASSVGSRELFF
TRBJ1-2,TRBD1,many,TRBV12-3/TRBV12-4,TGTGCCAGCAGACGGCACAGGGGCGGAGGCTATGGCTACACCTTC,CASRRHRGGGYGYTF
TRBJ1-2,TRBD1,.,TRBV6-1,TGTGCCAGCAGCCTAGGACAGGGGGCGTGGTATGGCTACACCTTC,CASSLGQGAWYGYTF
TRBJ1-1,TRBD1,.,TRBV29-1,TGCAGCGGGGAAGACAGGGGCAAGAACACTGAAGCTTTCTTT,CSGEDRGKNTEAFF
TRBJ1-5,.,few,TRBV7-2,TGTGCCAGCAGCCCAGACATGATTAGCAATCAGCCCCAGCATTTT,CASSPDMISNQPQHF
TRBJ2-5,.,.,TRBV20-1,TGCAGTGCCAGAACGAACCGAGAGACCCAGTACTTC,CSARTNRETQYF
TRBJ2-1,.,.,TRBV9,TGTGCCAGCAGCAGGACGGGACTGCACAATGAGCAGTTCTTC,CASSRTGLHNEQFF
TRBJ2-7,TRBD1,.,TRBV9,TGTGCCAGCAGCCCGGGACAGGGTAAGGACGAGCAGTACTTC,CASSPGQGKDEQYF
TRBJ2-7,.,few,TRBV5-1,TGCGCCAGCAGCTTTTATAAGACAGTTGGGGACGAGCAGTACTTC,CASSFYKTVGDEQYF
TRBJ1-6,.,many,TRBV6-5,TGTGCCAGCAGTTACCGGACGGCGTGGCGAGTTTCACCCCTCCACTTT,CASSYRTAWRVSPLHF
TRBJ2-1,TRBD1,few,TRBV25-1,TGTGCCAGCAGTGGGACAGGGTATGATGAGCAGTTCTTC,CASSGTGYDEQFF
TRBJ2-7,.,many,TRBV9,TGTGCCAGCAGCGTAGGGCAGGGTGGTTACGAGCAGTACTTC,CASSVGQGGYEQYF
TRBJ2-5,.,.,TRBV7-2,TGTGCCAGCAGCCCGCCCCCGGGGGAGACCCAGTACTTC,CASSPPPGETQYF
TRBJ2-1,TRBD2,.,TRBV2,TGTGCCAGCACCCCGGAGCTAGCGGGAGACAATGAGCAGTTCTTC,CASTPELAGDNEQFF
TRBJ1-5,TRBD1,few,TRBV6-1,TGTGCCAGCAGTCCGGGGACAGGGAGTTTCAATCAGCCCCAGCATTTT,CASSPGTGSFNQPQHF
TRBJ2-1,.,.,TRBV7-3,TGTGCCAGCAGCCTAACAGGGGGGAGGGAGGGACAGTTCTTC,CASSLTGGREGQFF
TRBJ2-2,.,many,TRBV12-3/TRBV12-4,TGTGCCAGCAGTTTATCAGGGCGTGGCGGGGAGCTGTTTTTT,CASSLSGRGGELFF
TRBJ1-5,.,few,TRBV20-1,TGCAGTGCTAGCTACGGAGGTCAGCCCCAGCATTTT,CSASYGGQPQHF
TRBJ2-1,.,few,TRBV6-2/TRBV6-3,TGTGCCAGCAGTTACACGGAGAACCCCGGGAGTGAGCAGTTCTTC,CASSYTENPGSEQFF
TRBJ2-5,TRBD1,.,TRBV20-1,TGCAGTGCGGCGACAGGGGGCTGGGAGACCCAGTACTTC,CSAATGGWETQYF
TRBJ2-1,.,many,TRBV12-3/TRBV12-4,TGTGCCAGCAGTCCTGACGGATTTTCGCAGTTCTTC,CASSPDGFSQFF
TRBJ2-7,TRBD1,once,TRBV6-5,TGTGCCAGCAGTTACTCGGGGACAGGGAACCACGAGCAGTACTTC,CASSYSGTGNHEQYF
TRBJ2-7,.,.,TRBV20-1,TGCAGTGCTGGTCTCCCAGGGCTGCCCTCCTACGAGCAGTACTTC,CSAGLPGLPSYEQYF
TRBJ2-1,TRBD2,.,TRBV5-1,TGCGCCAGCAGCCTGGGACTAGTTTATTACGAGCAGTTCTTC,CASSLGLVYYEQFF
TRBJ2-7,TRBD2,few,TRBV12-3/TRBV12-4,TGTGCCAGCAGGGGCGGCGGGAGTCGGTACGAGCAGTACTTC,CASRGGGSRYEQYF
TRBJ2-3,.,few,TRBV20-1,TGCAGTGCTAACAACAGACTCACAGATACGCAGTATTTT,CSANNRLTDTQYF
TRBJ1-1,.,.,TRBV19,TGTGCCAGTATTCGAGGGGAGGTGGGCACTGAAGCTTTCTTT,CASIRGEVGTEAFF
TRBJ2-1,TRBD2,few,TRBV6-5,TGTGCCAGCAGCTACGGCCTCGGGGGGAACAATGAGCAGTTCTTC,CASSYGLGGNNEQFF
TRBJ1-1,.,few,TRBV27,TGTGCCAGCAGCACTCAAGTTTTGGGAGGGGCTGAAGCTTTCTTT,CASSTQVLGGAEAFF
TRBJ2-3,TRBD2,.,TRBV12-3/TRBV12-4,TGTGCCAGCAGGCTCACTAGCGAAGCTACGCAGTATTTT,CASRLTSEATQYF
TRBJ1-2,TRBD1,.,TRBV5-4,TGTGCCAGCGACACAACAGGGGGAAGAGGCTACACCTTC,CASDTTGGRGYTF
TRBJ2-1,.,few,TRBV20-1,TGCAGTGCCCGCGTTTTGGCCCCAGGGGCCTACAATGAGCAGTTCTTC,CSARVLAPGAYNEQFF
TRBJ2-3,TRBD2,few,TRBV20-1,TGCAGTGCTAGAGAATACGGGGGGACAGATACGCAGTATTTT,CSAREYGGTDTQYF
TRBJ2-7,TRBD2,many,TRBV12-3/TRBV12-4,TGTGCCAGCAGTGTGACGTTGCGGGAGCGACAGTACTTC,CASSVTLRERQYF
TRBJ2-3,.,once,TRBV7-2,TGTGCCAGCAGCTTAGTACGACTACCCTCGACAGATACGCAGTATTTT,CASSLVRLPSTDTQYF
TRBJ2-1,TRBD2,few,TRBV18,TGTGCCAGCCTAGCGGGAGTAAGGAATGAGCAGTTCTTC,CASLAGVRNEQFF
TRBJ2-7,.,.,TRBV30,TGTGCCTGGAGCGGGTCTAGGAAATTCGAGCAGTACTTC,CAWSGSRKFEQYF
TRBJ1-2,.,few,TRBV12-3/TRBV12-4,TGTGCCAGCAGTTTAATATTGTATGGCTACACCTTC,CASSLILYGYTF
TRBJ2-5,.,few,TRBV5-1,TGCGCCAGCAGCTTGGGGGCTCTGGGGGAGACCCAGTACTTC,CASSLGALGETQYF
TRBJ2-1,TRBD2,few,TRBV29-1,TGCAGCGTTGAGTCACTAGCGGGAGGAGTTTACAATGAGCAGTTCTTC,CSVESLAGGVYNEQFF
TRBJ2-7,TRBD2,.,TRBV20-1,TGCAGTGCCAAAATAGCGGGGGCCCCCTACGAGCAGTACTTC,CSAKIAGAPYEQYF
TRBJ2-7,.,.,TRBV7-3,TGTGCCAGCAGCTTAACACCGATACCACCCTACGAGCAGTACTTC,CASSLTPIPPYEQYF
TRBJ2-6,TRBD1,few,TRBV9,TGTGCCAGCAGCGTAGAAGGGGGCACGTCTGGGGCCAACGTCCTGACTTTC,CASSVEGGTSGANVLTF
TRBJ1-2,.,few,TRBV6-5,TGTGCCAGCAGGTCAGAAGACTATGGCTACACCTTC,CASRSEDYGYTF
TRBJ2-1,TRBD1,few,TRBV20-1,TGCAGTGCTAGAGATTCACACCGGGACAGGGATCATGAGCAGTTCTTC,CSARDSHRDRDHEQFF
TRBJ1-2,.,.,TRBV6-1,TGTGCCAGCAATGGAGGGTCTAACTATGGCTACACCTTC,CASNGGSNYGYTF
TRBJ2-7,TRBD2,.,TRBV5-1,TGCGCCAGCAGCTCCCCGGGGGGGAGCTACGAGCAGTACTTC,CASSSPGGSYEQYF
TRBJ1-2,.,few,TRBV29-1,TGCAGCGTTACCCGACAGAGTTATGGCTACACCTTC,CSVTRQSYGYTF
TRBJ2-1,.,few,TRBV20-1,TGCAGTGCCCAGGGGGGGAGGACCTACAATGAGCAGTTCTTC,CSAQGGRTYNEQFF
TRBJ2-1,TRBD2,.,TRBV10-1,TGCGCCAGCAGTGAGCTCCGCGGGGGGCCAGCCAATGAGCAGTTCTTC,CASSELRGGPANEQFF
TRBJ1-3,TRBD1,.,TRBV7-8,TGTGCCAGCAGCCCGGACAGGGATTTTGGAAACACCATATATTTT,CASSPDRDFGNTIYF
TRBJ2-7,.,few,TRBV20-1,TGCAGTGCTAGATACGGGACGGCTTCCCACGAGCAGTACTTC,CSARYGTASHEQYF
TRBJ1-1,.,.,TRBV5-1,TGCGCCAGCAGCCCCCATGTGGGGCGGCTAAAAGCTTTCTTT,CASSPHVGRLKAFF
TRBJ1-6,TRBD1,.,TRBV12-3/TRBV12-4,TGTGCCAGCAGTGGGACAGGGAGGGCCTATAATTCACCCCTCCACTTT,CASSGTGRAYNSPLHF
TRBJ2-3,TRBD2,.,TRBV12-3/TRBV12-4,TGTGCCAGCAGTGGAGGACTAGCGGGGGGGCAGTATTTT,CASSGGLAGGQYF
TRBJ2-7,.,.,TRBV6-5,TGTGCCAGCAGTTACCGGGAATCCTACGAGCAGTACTTC,CASSYRESYEQYF
TRBJ2-7,.,few,TRBV12-3/TRBV12-4,TGTGCCAGCAGTTTAGGTGGCCGGACAGTCCCCTACGAGCAGTACTTC,CASSLGGRTVPYEQYF
TRBJ1-6,.,few,TRBV20-1,TGCAGTGCTAGACTCACCAGTAGTAATTCACCCCTCCACTTT,CSARLTSSNSPLHF